This T cell receptor beta chain was observed in a study of blood T cell repertoires in COVID-19. Study overall: T cells, B-cell-depleted T cells, or PBMCs provided the cDNA or gDNA that served as material.

Original handling: Nucleated cell counts were estimated from reference gene primer amplification. Sequenced by immunoSEQ multiplex PCR; TCRdb stores in-frame clones only, minus some. From that table come the V and J calls and clone size; the DNA was used to work out D and trimming. The table lists 200,000 to 250,000 clones, around 80% of them singletons. Germline values: CDR1 KGHSH, CDR2 LQKENI. Trimming pared 0 bases from V and 2 bases from J, leaving 5 bases between. This CDR3 has 13 amino acids. Sample: peripheral blood. This TCR came from a woman in her 70s with acute or convalescent COVID-19. The chain joins TRBV18 to TRBJ2-7; unclear D gene. The CDR3 spells CASSPPAPYEQYF. The CDR3 DNA reads TGTGCCAGCTCACCACCGGCTCCCTACGAGCAGTACTTC. The full variable domain, in which reference TRBV18 and TRBJ2-7 provide the parts outside the CDR3, is NAGVMQNPRHLVRRRGQEARLRCSPMKGHSHVYWYRQLPEEGLKFMVYLQKENIIDESGMPKERFSAEFPKEGPSILRIQQVVRGDSAAYFCASSPPAPYEQYFGPGTRLTVT.